Listed below are T cell receptor beta chains from one sample, sequenced in a study of regulatory T cells in long-lasting Graves disease. TCRdb itself ran the multiplex PCR reads through MiXCR, one entry per CDR3 protein. This sample has about 460,000 distinct CDR3 sequences, with 22% found just once. This specimen consisted of peripheral blood mononuclear cells (PBMCs), obtained when the disease was refractory, from a patient treated with antithyroid drugs. These receptors were obtained from a female donor with Graves disease. Both conserved end residues are part of each CDR3. D genes are given only for firm matches. Some rows have no size entry. The others give once, few or many, or a class for an expanded clone.

D gene: -; J gene: TRBJ1-1; clone size: few; V gene: TRBV7-9; CDR3 protein: CASSSPLLQGTNTEAFF; CDR3 DNA: TGTGCCAGCAGCTCGCCCCTCCTACAGGGAACGAACACTGAAGCTTTCTTT
D gene: -; J gene: TRBJ2-7; clone size: -; V gene: TRBV13; CDR3 protein: CASSLARISGRDYEQYF; CDR3 DNA: TGTGCCAGCAGCTTAGCGCGAATCTCGGGACGGGACTACGAGCAGTACTTC
D gene: -; J gene: TRBJ1-1; clone size: few; V gene: TRBV7-6; CDR3 protein: CASSLVPGRTEAFF; CDR3 DNA: TGTGCCAGCAGCTTAGTCCCAGGTAGAACTGAAGCTTTCTTT
D gene: -; J gene: TRBJ1-5; clone size: many; V gene: TRBV6-1; CDR3 protein: CASSQYPQPQHF; CDR3 DNA: TGTGCCAGCAGTCAATATCCACAGCCCCAGCATTTT
D gene: -; J gene: TRBJ2-5; clone size: few; V gene: TRBV9; CDR3 protein: CASSVAEGQETQYF; CDR3 DNA: TGTGCCAGCAGCGTAGCAGAGGGGCAAGAGACCCAGTACTTC
D gene: TRBD2; J gene: TRBJ2-1; clone size: few; V gene: TRBV9; CDR3 protein: CASSEGLAGGREQFF; CDR3 DNA: TGTGCCAGCAGCGAGGGACTAGCGGGAGGGCGGGAGCAGTTCTTC
D gene: TRBD1; J gene: TRBJ1-4; clone size: many; V gene: TRBV6-5; CDR3 protein: CASSYEGAGEKLFF; CDR3 DNA: TGTGCCAGCAGTTACGAGGGGGCAGGTGAAAAACTGTTTTTT
D gene: -; J gene: TRBJ1-2; clone size: -; V gene: TRBV10-3; CDR3 protein: CAISRGTHGYTF; CDR3 DNA: TGTGCCATCAGTCGAGGGACCCATGGCTACACCTTC
D gene: TRBD2; J gene: TRBJ2-5; clone size: many; V gene: TRBV2; CDR3 protein: CASSEAGLAGENETQYF; CDR3 DNA: TGTGCCAGCAGTGAAGCGGGACTAGCGGGAGAGAATGAGACCCAGTACTTC
D gene: -; J gene: TRBJ1-2; clone size: -; V gene: TRBV19; CDR3 protein: CASSKGRSDYGYTF; CDR3 DNA: TGTGCCAGTAGTAAGGGGCGGTCAGACTATGGCTACACCTTC
D gene: -; J gene: TRBJ2-2; clone size: once; V gene: TRBV6-1; CDR3 protein: CASSIGGRVFGELFF; CDR3 DNA: TGTGCCAGCAGCATCGGGGGGCGCGTCTTCGGGGAGCTGTTTTTT
D gene: -; J gene: TRBJ1-6; clone size: few; V gene: TRBV7-9; CDR3 protein: CASSAWEVSSYNSPLHF; CDR3 DNA: TGTGCCAGCAGCGCCTGGGAGGTCAGCTCCTATAATTCACCCCTCCACTTT
D gene: TRBD1; J gene: TRBJ2-4; clone size: few; V gene: TRBV20-1; CDR3 protein: CSAGTGVNIQYF; CDR3 DNA: TGCAGTGCCGGGACAGGGGTAAACATTCAGTACTTC
D gene: -; J gene: TRBJ2-1; clone size: few; V gene: TRBV15; CDR3 protein: CATSRDMNNEQFF; CDR3 DNA: TGTGCCACCAGCAGAGATATGAACAATGAGCAGTTCTTC
D gene: TRBD2; J gene: TRBJ2-1; clone size: -; V gene: TRBV5-1; CDR3 protein: CASSLGASGSHSNEQFF; CDR3 DNA: TGCGCCAGCAGCTTAGGGGCTAGCGGAAGCCATTCCAATGAGCAGTTCTTC
D gene: TRBD1; J gene: TRBJ1-5; clone size: many; V gene: TRBV6-1; CDR3 protein: CASSTNRGSNQPQHF; CDR3 DNA: TGTGCCAGCAGTACTAACAGGGGGAGCAATCAGCCCCAGCATTTT
D gene: -; J gene: TRBJ2-1; clone size: few; V gene: TRBV6-1; CDR3 protein: CASSAQGAPVSYNEQFF; CDR3 DNA: TGTGCCAGCAGTGCCCAGGGTGCTCCCGTCTCCTACAATGAGCAGTTCTTC
D gene: -; J gene: TRBJ1-5; clone size: -; V gene: TRBV24-1; CDR3 protein: CATSDSPLGGNQPQHF; CDR3 DNA: TGTGCCACCAGTGACTCCCCCCTCGGTGGCAATCAGCCCCAGCATTTT
D gene: -; J gene: TRBJ1-1; clone size: few; V gene: TRBV6-5; CDR3 protein: CASSYSTDRPARRNTEAFF; CDR3 DNA: TGTGCCAGCAGTTACTCGACAGATCGTCCAGCCCGAAGGAACACTGAAGCTTTCTTT
D gene: TRBD1; J gene: TRBJ2-2; clone size: few; V gene: TRBV19; CDR3 protein: CASSIRTGGVWRELFF; CDR3 DNA: TGTGCCAGTAGTATCCGGACAGGGGGCGTCTGGAGGGAGCTGTTTTTT
D gene: -; J gene: TRBJ1-1; clone size: many; V gene: TRBV29-1; CDR3 protein: CSVGHPNTEAFF; CDR3 DNA: TGCAGCGTTGGGCACCCGAACACTGAAGCTTTCTTT
D gene: -; J gene: TRBJ1-6; clone size: -; V gene: TRBV28; CDR3 protein: CASSKRIIGDYNSPLHF; CDR3 DNA: TGTGCCAGCAGTAAAAGGATTATAGGGGATTATAATTCACCCCTCCACTTT
D gene: -; J gene: TRBJ1-1; clone size: many; V gene: TRBV20-1; CDR3 protein: CSARDPTVQAFF; CDR3 DNA: TGCAGTGCTAGAGACCCGACAGTTCAAGCTTTCTTT
D gene: -; J gene: TRBJ1-3; clone size: few; V gene: TRBV29-1; CDR3 protein: CSVDMSSGNTIYF; CDR3 DNA: TGCAGCGTAGACATGAGCTCTGGAAACACCATATATTTT
D gene: TRBD2; J gene: TRBJ2-7; clone size: many; V gene: TRBV11-3; CDR3 protein: CASSLVTSGRDEQYF; CDR3 DNA: TGTGCCAGCAGCTTAGTCACTAGCGGGAGAGACGAGCAGTACTTC
D gene: TRBD2; J gene: TRBJ2-1; clone size: few; V gene: TRBV10-3; CDR3 protein: CAIRKTSALDEQFF; CDR3 DNA: TGTGCCATCAGGAAGACTAGCGCCCTGGATGAGCAGTTCTTC
D gene: -; J gene: TRBJ2-5; clone size: -; V gene: TRBV10-3; CDR3 protein: CAISPGSMRETQYF; CDR3 DNA: TGTGCCATCTCTCCAGGGTCGATGCGAGAGACCCAGTACTTC
D gene: TRBD1; J gene: TRBJ1-2; clone size: many; V gene: TRBV20-1; CDR3 protein: CSARDLQGGPPIHF; CDR3 DNA: TGCAGTGCTAGAGATTTACAGGGGGGGCCGCCTATACACTTC
D gene: TRBD1; J gene: TRBJ2-7; clone size: -; V gene: TRBV20-1; CDR3 protein: CSARGRDSYYEQYF; CDR3 DNA: TGCAGTGCTAGGGGACGGGACAGTTACTACGAGCAGTACTTC
D gene: -; J gene: TRBJ1-1; clone size: -; V gene: TRBV30; CDR3 protein: CAWGRAAQAFF; CDR3 DNA: TGTGCCTGGGGGAGGGCAGCGCAAGCTTTCTTT
D gene: -; J gene: TRBJ2-5; clone size: many; V gene: TRBV2; CDR3 protein: CATQTRLETQYF; CDR3 DNA: TGTGCCACCCAGACTAGGTTAGAGACCCAGTACTTC
D gene: -; J gene: TRBJ2-5; clone size: many; V gene: TRBV6-5; CDR3 protein: CASSYSTGTQYF; CDR3 DNA: TGTGCCAGCAGTTACTCAACAGGGACCCAGTACTTC
D gene: TRBD1; J gene: TRBJ2-5; clone size: many; V gene: TRBV20-1; CDR3 protein: CSARGRQETQYF; CDR3 DNA: TGCAGTGCCAGGGGGCGCCAAGAGACCCAGTACTTC
D gene: TRBD1; J gene: TRBJ2-7; clone size: -; V gene: TRBV11-2; CDR3 protein: CASSQIQGSSYEQYF; CDR3 DNA: TGCGCCAGCAGCCAAATACAGGGGAGCTCCTACGAGCAGTACTTC
D gene: TRBD1; J gene: TRBJ2-1; clone size: few; V gene: TRBV20-1; CDR3 protein: CSARGQGGIEQFF; CDR3 DNA: TGCAGTGCTAGAGGACAGGGGGGGATTGAGCAGTTCTTC
D gene: -; J gene: TRBJ2-1; clone size: -; V gene: TRBV24-1; CDR3 protein: CATSVAGSNEQFF; CDR3 DNA: TGTGCCACCAGTGTGGCGGGATCCAATGAGCAGTTCTTC
D gene: -; J gene: TRBJ1-2; clone size: -; V gene: TRBV3-1; CDR3 protein: CASSQAAWEEFYGYTF; CDR3 DNA: TGTGCCAGCAGCCAAGCCGCCTGGGAGGAGTTCTATGGCTACACCTTC
D gene: TRBD1; J gene: TRBJ1-5; clone size: many; V gene: TRBV20-1; CDR3 protein: CSARVGQGEWEPQHF; CDR3 DNA: TGCAGTGCTAGAGTGGGACAGGGAGAATGGGAGCCCCAGCATTTT
D gene: TRBD1; J gene: TRBJ2-5; clone size: many; V gene: TRBV12-3/TRBV12-4; CDR3 protein: CASSIRDRGPAGETQYF; CDR3 DNA: TGTGCCAGCAGCATCCGGGACAGGGGACCCGCGGGGGAGACCCAGTACTTC
D gene: -; J gene: TRBJ2-7; clone size: few; V gene: TRBV7-9; CDR3 protein: CASSLDQGSYEQYF; CDR3 DNA: TGTGCCAGCAGCTTAGACCAGGGATCGTACGAGCAGTACTTC
D gene: -; J gene: TRBJ1-5; clone size: many; V gene: TRBV12-3/TRBV12-4; CDR3 protein: CASSFGGREDQPQHF; CDR3 DNA: TGTGCCAGCAGTTTTGGCGGCAGGGAAGATCAGCCCCAGCATTTT
D gene: TRBD2; J gene: TRBJ2-2; clone size: few; V gene: TRBV28; CDR3 protein: CASSLVPYVGGRRTGELFF; CDR3 DNA: TGTGCCAGCAGTTTGGTTCCTTATGTTGGCGGGAGAAGGACCGGGGAGCTGTTTTTT
D gene: TRBD2; J gene: TRBJ2-3; clone size: -; V gene: TRBV28; CDR3 protein: CASRTAGLAITDTQYF; CDR3 DNA: TGTGCCAGCAGAACCGCGGGACTAGCTATCACAGATACGCAGTATTTT
D gene: TRBD1; J gene: TRBJ1-2; clone size: many; V gene: TRBV28; CDR3 protein: CASSTSGQGYGYTF; CDR3 DNA: TGTGCCAGCAGTACCTCCGGACAGGGCTATGGCTACACCTTC
D gene: -; J gene: TRBJ1-5; clone size: many; V gene: TRBV6-1; CDR3 protein: CASRPTGLNQPQHF; CDR3 DNA: TGTGCCAGCAGACCAACAGGGCTCAATCAGCCCCAGCATTTT
D gene: -; J gene: TRBJ2-7; clone size: many; V gene: TRBV12-3/TRBV12-4; CDR3 protein: CASRQDVAEQYF; CDR3 DNA: TGTGCCAGCCGTCAAGACGTCGCAGAGCAGTACTTC